Listed below are T cell receptor beta chains from one sample, sequenced in a study of shared clonotypes between healthy human individuals. Libraries were prepared by immunoSEQ multiplex PCR; TCRdb keeps only in-frame clonotypes and omits some of them. The profile shows around 700,000 clones, around 78% of them singletons. Sequencing used memory CD4+ T cells sorted from blood. The receptors shown here come from a woman in her 30s in good health. The CDR3 runs from the conserved cysteine through the conserved F or W. A D gene is named only where the DNA matches it firmly. Expanded clones get a size class; other rows say once, few or many, or leave the size out.

abundance	v_gene	j_gene	d_gene	CDR3aa	CDR3nt
-	TRBV9	TRBJ2-1	-	CASSVGNNEQFF	TGTGCCAGCAGCGTAGGGAACAATGAGCAGTTCTTC
-	TRBV27	TRBJ1-2	-	CASSTTVSGFIYGYTF	TGTGCCAGCAGTACCACCGTTTCAGGGTTTATCTATGGCTACACCTTC
-	TRBV7-2	TRBJ2-2	TRBD2	CASSSRTSGRTGELFF	TGTGCCAGCAGCTCGCGGACTAGCGGGAGGACCGGGGAGCTGTTTTTT
-	TRBV5-8	TRBJ2-5	TRBD1	CASSLDWGQVKETQYF	TGTGCCAGCAGCTTGGATTGGGGACAGGTCAAAGAGACCCAGTACTTC
-	TRBV11-3	TRBJ2-7	TRBD2	CASSSSSTSGSFYEQYF	TGTGCCAGCAGCTCCAGTTCGACTAGCGGGAGTTTTTACGAGCAGTACTTC
-	TRBV30	TRBJ2-1	-	CAWKPGLNSDNEQFF	TGTGCCTGGAAACCGGGACTTAATTCTGACAATGAGCAGTTCTTC
few	TRBV28	TRBJ2-3	TRBD2	CASNRAGYRTDTQYF	TGTGCCAGCAATCGAGCGGGATATCGGACAGATACGCAGTATTTT
-	TRBV11-2	TRBJ2-2	TRBD1	CASSSYGTANTGELFF	TGTGCCAGCAGCTCTTATGGGACAGCTAACACCGGGGAGCTGTTTTTT
-	TRBV7-9	TRBJ2-5	-	CASSSPGEGQETQYF	TGTGCCAGCAGCTCCCCGGGAGAGGGCCAAGAGACCCAGTACTTC
-	TRBV11-2	TRBJ2-1	TRBD2	CASRPGLAGVLHEQFF	TGTGCCAGCAGACCGGGACTAGCGGGAGTATTGCATGAGCAGTTCTTC
-	TRBV28	TRBJ1-3	TRBD1	CASVRGQSGNTIYF	TGTGCCAGTGTGAGGGGGCAATCTGGAAACACCATATATTTT
many	TRBV10-3	TRBJ1-2	-	CAISEATGSYGYTF	TGTGCCATCAGTGAAGCCACAGGGAGCTATGGCTACACCTTC
-	TRBV2	TRBJ1-5	-	CASSPRLDYQPQHF	TGTGCCAGCAGTCCGAGGTTGGATTATCAGCCCCAGCATTTT
-	TRBV4-2	TRBJ1-5	-	CASSQDTYMAQHF	TGTGCCAGCAGCCAAGATACGTACATGGCCCAGCATTTT
-	TRBV6-6	TRBJ2-1	TRBD2	CASSYLASGSYEQFF	TGTGCCAGCAGTTACCTGGCTAGCGGGAGTTATGAGCAGTTCTTC
-	TRBV16	TRBJ1-1	-	CASSQSLRGWTEAFF	TGTGCCAGCAGCCAATCGCTGAGGGGTTGGACTGAAGCTTTCTTT
-	TRBV29-1	TRBJ1-1	TRBD1	CSVAGQLNTEAFF	TGCAGCGTTGCGGGACAGCTGAACACTGAAGCTTTCTTT
few	TRBV28	TRBJ2-7	TRBD2	CATSQETSGRGSSYEQYF	TGTGCCACCTCTCAGGAGACTAGCGGGAGGGGAAGCTCCTACGAGCAGTACTTC
-	TRBV29-1	TRBJ2-5	-	CSVEGRVPGPQETQYF	TGCAGCGTTGAGGGCAGGGTCCCGGGACCCCAAGAGACCCAGTACTTC
-	TRBV5-5	TRBJ2-7	-	CASSYQGNYEQYF	TGTGCCAGCAGTTATCAGGGGAACTACGAGCAGTACTTC
-	TRBV18	TRBJ2-2	-	CASSPIQGTGELFF	TGTGCCAGCTCACCCATCCAGGGCACCGGGGAGCTGTTTTTT
few	TRBV27	TRBJ2-1	-	CASSFRLGGGPYEQFF	TGTGCCAGCAGTTTCCGTCTAGGGGGAGGGCCCTATGAGCAGTTCTTC
-	TRBV19	TRBJ2-7	TRBD1	CASSGQGRTYEQYF	TGTGCCAGTAGCGGACAGGGGAGAACCTACGAGCAGTACTTC
-	TRBV27	TRBJ2-6	-	CASSFWGSGANVLTF	TGTGCCAGCAGTTTTTGGGGTTCTGGGGCCAACGTCCTGACTTTC
-	TRBV7-6	TRBJ2-2	TRBD1	CASSLGDRDTGELFF	TGTGCCAGCAGCTTAGGGGACAGGGACACCGGGGAGCTGTTTTTT
-	TRBV11-2	TRBJ1-1	-	CASSLVGADTEAFF	TGTGCCAGCAGCTTAGTAGGTGCGGACACTGAAGCTTTCTTT
-	TRBV11-2	TRBJ1-2	-	CASSLVTGNYGYTF	TGTGCCAGCAGCTTAGTAACGGGGAACTATGGCTACACCTTC
few	TRBV28	TRBJ1-5	-	CAIESWGLGNQPQHF	TGTGCCATCGAAAGCTGGGGGCTCGGCAATCAGCCCCAGCATTTT
few	TRBV15	TRBJ1-1	TRBD1	CATSRDLVGQGAANTEAFF	TGTGCCACCAGCAGAGATCTTGTTGGGCAGGGGGCTGCGAACACTGAAGCTTTCTTT
-	TRBV5-1	TRBJ2-3	TRBD1	CASSLATGPTDTQYF	TGCGCCAGCAGCTTGGCGACAGGGCCCACAGATACGCAGTATTTT
-	TRBV30	TRBJ1-3	TRBD1	CAWSAKTGTSSGNTIYF	TGTGCCTGGAGTGCCAAGACAGGGACTAGCTCTGGAAACACCATATATTTT
many	TRBV11-2	TRBJ1-3	-	CASSLSSWEPSNGNTIYF	TGTGCCAGCAGCTTAAGTAGCTGGGAGCCCTCGAATGGAAACACCATATATTTT
-	TRBV27	TRBJ1-1	-	CASKKGGTEAFF	TGTGCCAGCAAGAAGGGGGGCACTGAAGCTTTCTTT
many	TRBV11-2	TRBJ2-7	-	CASSPHFEQYF	TGTGCCAGCAGCCCGCACTTCGAGCAGTACTTC
once	TRBV25-1	TRBJ2-3	TRBD2	CASSEFMSGRGADTQYF	TGTGCCAGCAGTGAATTCATGAGCGGGAGGGGCGCAGATACGCAGTATTTT